Shown below are 27 T cell receptor beta chains from a single sample sequenced in a study of metastatic and nonmetastatic thyroid tumors (dated by TCRdb to the early 2020s). The library was generated by PCR. The sample was run on an Illumina HiSeq 4000. The public reads were quality trimmed at Q25 with fastp and then assembled into clones with MiXCR by TCRdb, keeping productive beta chains. This sample comprises approximately 35,000 clones, around 33% of them detected only once. The ten most abundant clones make up about 15% of the sample. No patient had received any treatment before thyroid surgery. Source material: tumor tissue. These receptor sequences come from a female donor with papillary thyroid cancer or a benign thyroid nodule (not recorded which). Some clones in this sample may be carry-over from other donors' samples.

This clone was recorded a few times. V gene TRBV6-1 combines with J gene TRBJ2-3; TRBD2 aligns across 15 bases. Germline CDR1 MNHNS, CDR2 SASEGT. CDR3 size: 15 residues. Trimming cost V 7 bases and J 6 bases; bases outside gene matches: 5. The CDR3 nucleotides read TGTGCCAGCACGGGACTAGCGGGAGGTGTGGATACGCAGTATTTT. Translation: CASTGLAGGVDTQYF.

This clone was counted only a few times. The rearrangement links TRBV28 to TRBJ1-5, with D perhaps TRBD1 (5 bases). Germline lookup yields CDR1 MDHEN and CDR2 SYDVKM. The length of the CDR3 is 15 residues. The V end lost 2 bases, the J end lost 7 bases, and 15 bases lay between the germline ends. Here the CDR3 reads CASSLGGREYQPQHF. In nucleotides, the CDR3 is TGTGCCAGCAGTTTAGGCGGCAGGGAGTACCAGCCCCAGCATTTT. Together with reference TRBV28 and TRBJ1-5, the CDR3 gives the full variable domain: DVKVTQSSRYLVKRTGEKVFLECVQDMDHENMFWYRQDPGLGLRLIYFSYDVKMKEKGDIPEGYSVSREKKERFSLILESASTNQTSMYLCASSLGGREYQPQHFGDGTRLSIL.

The table lists this clone with a few counts. CDR3 DNA sequence: TGTGCCAGCAGCCAGACTGAAGCTTTCTTT. This encodes CASSQTEAFF. V usage is TRBV11-2 and J usage is TRBJ1-1; D gene unclear. The CDR3 extends over 10 amino acids. Germline V CDR1 and CDR2: SGHAT, FQNNGV. Trimming took off 5 bases at V and 5 bases at J, with 3 bases between the two ends.

The chain is built from TRBV24-1 and TRBJ2-3, with D unresolved. The V gene lost 1 base and the J gene lost 3 bases, with 7 bases spanning the gap. CDR3 length: 14 amino acids. The germline V gene has CDR1 KGHDR and CDR2 SFDVKD. The CDR3 reads CATSDLEMTDTQYF. The CDR3 region has the DNA TGTGCCACCAGTGATTTAGAGATGACAGATACGCAGTATTTT.

The V gene is TRBV7-2, the J gene TRBJ1-6; D uncertain. Germline V gene data show CDR1 as SGHTA and CDR2 as FQGNSA. The CDR3 runs 14 residues. Trimming shortened V by 5 bases and J by 4 bases, and 9 bases separated the two germline ends. The DNA of the CDR3 is TGTGCCAGCAGCGGAACAAGTTATAATTCACCCCTCCACTTT. It specifies CASSGTSYNSPLHF.

This clone was detected ten times or more. Written as DNA, the CDR3 is TGTGCCAGCAGTATAACTAGCGGGAGACTCGCCGGGGAGCTGTTTTTT. Translation: CASSITSGRLAGELFF. The rearrangement links TRBV27 to TRBJ2-2; TRBD2 matches at 11 bases. Germline values: CDR1 MNHEY, CDR2 SMNVEV (reference sequence). The V and J ends lost 5 bases and 6 bases, in that order; junction bases with no gene match: 8. CDR3 length equals 16 residues.

In the case of this clone: Since a much larger clone is just one base distant, this may be a read error. V usage is TRBV19 and J usage is TRBJ2-2; D unresolved. Germline V CDR1 and CDR2: LNHDA, SQIVND (reference sequence). The CDR3 spans 12 residues. Trimming removed 7 bases at V and 9 bases at J, with 12 bases between. The CDR3 protein is CASIRWPRELFF. The CDR3 nucleotides are TGTGCCAGTATCCGGTGGCCCCGGGAGCTGTTTTTT.

This clone was counted once. This chain connects TRBV4-1 to TRBJ1-2; TRBD1 might be the D (6 bases). Trimming removed 0 bases at V and 8 bases at J, with 31 bases between. The CDR3 consists of 20 residues. CDR1 MGHRA and CDR2 YSYEKL come from the germline V gene. As DNA, the CDR3 is TGCGCCAGCAGCCAAGATCTCAGCCCTCTAACAGGGAATGCAAAGCCCGGCTACACCTTC. It encodes CASSQDLSPLTGNAKPGYTF.

The rearrangement links TRBV4-2 to TRBJ1-5; the match to TRBD1 covers 7 bases. The V gene's germline CDR1 is LGHNA and CDR2 YNFKEQ. Losses at the gene ends were 0 bases for V and 2 bases for J; bases not matched to a gene: 1. This CDR3 spans 15 amino acids. CDR3 in DNA: TGTGCCAGCAGCCAAGATGGACAGGGCAATCAGCCCCAGCATTTT. Residues: CASSQDGQGNQPQHF.

This clone was recorded a few times. This chain links TRBV6-1 with TRBJ1-5; D uncertain. In germline, CDR1 is MNHNS, CDR2 SASEGT. Trimming left V 4 bases short and J 5 bases short, with 12 bases between. The CDR3 has 14 residues. The CDR3 region has the DNA TGTGCCAGCAGTGTGAGAGGACGGCATCAGCCCCAGCATTTT. This gives the protein CASSVRGRHQPQHF.

This clone showed up just a few times. This sequence joins TRBV27 and TRBJ1-4; 7 nucleotides align to TRBD1. The CDR3 loop spans 16 amino acids. V was pared by 6 bases and J by 6 bases, with 13 bases of the junction left unmatched. Per the germline V gene, CDR1 is MNHEY and CDR2 is SMNVEV (reference sequence). The CDR3 here is CASSPLRPGGHEKLFF. The DNA of the CDR3 is TGTGCCAGCAGCCCATTGCGCCCAGGGGGGCATGAAAAACTGTTTTTT.

This chain uses TRBV29-1 with TRBJ1-2, with D uncertain. V was cut by 5 bases and J by 1 base, with 8 bases left in between. Germline V gene lookup returns CDR1 SQVTM and CDR2 ANQGSEA. This CDR3 comprises 12 residues. The CDR3 DNA sequence: TGCAGCGTTACAGATAATAACTATGGCTACACCTTC. Protein: CSVTDNNYGYTF.

By frequency in the sample, this clone is medium-sized (0.01 to 0.1%). V gene TRBV29-1 combines with J gene TRBJ1-2, with 10 bases matching TRBD1. This CDR3 region has 11 residues. The J segment lost 7 bases and the V segment lost 8 bases, leaving 4 bases of the junction unmatched. In germline, CDR1 is SQVTM, CDR2 ANQGSEA. CDR3 in amino acids: CSSRQGAGYTF. The CDR3 region has the DNA TGCAGCTCTAGACAGGGGGCTGGCTACACCTTC.

This clone was counted only a few times. This chain connects TRBV2 to TRBJ2-7; unclear D gene. CDR3 length: 13 residues. Germline CDR1 SNHLY, CDR2 FYNNEI. V gave up 10 bases and J gave up 0 bases, with 13 bases separating them. The CDR3 DNA reads TGTGCCACCCAACGGGTTCCCTCCTACGAGCAGTACTTC. Residues: CATQRVPSYEQYF.

This clone was observed a handful of times. The V and J genes are TRBV19 and TRBJ2-3; D call uncertain. V was cut by 4 bases and J by 5 bases, with 4 bases left in between. The germline V gene has CDR1 LNHDA and CDR2 SQIVND (reference sequence). This CDR3 spans 11 amino acids. CDR3 nucleotides: TGTGCCAGTAGTAAGGAAGATACGCAGTATTTT. It codes for CASSKEDTQYF.

This chain connects TRBV7-2 to TRBJ1-1, with 9 bases lining up with TRBD1. J gave up 7 bases and V 5 bases, and 5 bases lay outside the gene matches. The CDR3 sequence is 13 residues long. Per the germline V gene, CDR1 is SGHTA and CDR2 is FQGNSA. The CDR3 region has the DNA TGTGCCAGCAGCCTACAGGGGGCGAGTGAAGCTTTCTTT. It is translated as CASSLQGASEAFF.

V gene TRBV19 combines with J gene TRBJ1-1; 7 positions agree with TRBD1. There are 14 residues in the CDR3. V was pared by 4 bases and J by 4 bases, with 6 bases of the junction left unmatched. Germline loops: CDR1 LNHDA, CDR2 SQIVND (reference sequence). Here the CDR3 reads CASSTRQGGTEAFF. In DNA form, the CDR3 reads TGTGCCAGTAGTACCCGACAGGGAGGCACTGAAGCTTTCTTT.

This chain joins TRBV5-1 and TRBJ1-6; D is perhaps TRBD1 (5 bases). The V end was cut by 3 bases, the J end by 6 bases, with 7 bases between. CDR1 and CDR2 from the germline V gene are SGHRS and YFSETQ. This CDR3 is built from 13 residues. CDR3 region: CASSWGFNSPLHF. The CDR3 DNA is TGCGCCAGCAGCTGGGGGTTTAATTCACCCCTCCACTTT.

This clone has ten or more counts. This chain joins TRBV6-5 and TRBJ1-2; D is undetermined. Trimming removed 2 bases from V and 4 bases from J, with 8 bases in between. The length of the CDR3 is 13 residues. Germline V gene lookup returns CDR1 MNHEY and CDR2 SVGAGI. The CDR3 DNA reads TGTGCCAGCAGTTACGGGGAGGGCTATGGCTACACCTTC. Translation gives CASSYGEGYGYTF.

This clone showed up just a few times. V is TRBV27 and J is TRBJ2-1; 10 bases match TRBD2. V shed 6 bases and J 4 bases; nucleotides not matched to a gene: 9. The CDR3 is 16 residues long. CDR1 MNHEY and CDR2 SMNVEV come from the germline V gene (reference sequence). CDR3 sequence: CASSLTGTSVYNEQFF. In DNA form, the CDR3 reads TGTGCCAGCAGCCTAACCGGGACTAGCGTATACAATGAGCAGTTCTTC.

The gene calls are TRBV19 and TRBJ2-7, with TRBD1 identical over 9 bases. The germline V gene has CDR1 LNHDA and CDR2 SQIVND (reference sequence). Trimming at V came to 3 bases and at J to 3 bases, leaving 6 bases not matched to a gene. This CDR3 contains 15 residues. This CDR3 reads CASSIEWDRVYEQYF. CDR3 nucleotides: TGTGCCAGTAGTATTGAATGGGACAGGGTCTACGAGCAGTACTTC.

The V gene is TRBV5-1, the J gene TRBJ1-6; D is unclear. Germline loops: CDR1 SGHRS, CDR2 YFSETQ. This CDR3 is 13 amino acids long. V gave up 3 bases and J gave up 7 bases, with 8 bases separating them. CDR3 nucleotide sequence: TGCGCCAGCAGCTCGGCACTAAATTCACCCCTCCACTTT. Its translation: CASSSALNSPLHF.

This clone was detected only a few times. The chain carries TRBV27 and TRBJ2-7; 7 bases map to TRBD1. V lost 6 bases to trimming and J lost 3 bases; unmatched junction nucleotides: 2. The germline V gene has CDR1 MNHEY and CDR2 SMNVEV (reference sequence). The CDR3 sequence is 12 residues long. The CDR3 DNA follows: TGTGCCAGCAGGACAGGGATCTACGAGCAGTACTTC. Translation: CASRTGIYEQYF.

This clone turned up a few times. J is TRBJ1-1 and V is TRBV27; tentatively, D is TRBD1 (5 bases). The germline CDR1 and CDR2 sequences are MNHEY and SMNVEV (reference sequence). With 7 bases removed from V and 4 bases from J, the gap between germline ends came to 19 bases. The CDR3 loop spans 15 amino acids. Here the CDR3 reads CASNREGPGGTEAFF. The CDR3 coding sequence is TGTGCCAGCAACCGCGAGGGGCCGGGTGGCACTGAAGCTTTCTTT.

V gene TRBV6-1 combines with J gene TRBJ1-1; D might be TRBD1 (5 bases). From germline, CDR1 is MNHNS and CDR2 SASEGT. V was cut by 5 bases and J by 9 bases, with 16 bases left in between. This CDR3 comprises 13 residues. The CDR3 nucleotides read TGTGCCAGCAGTATGACAGACACCATTAAAGCTTTCTTT. It is translated as CASSMTDTIKAFF.

The V gene is TRBV6-9, the J gene TRBJ1-1; no clear D gene. V was trimmed by 4 bases and J by 0 bases, leaving 9 bases between them. CDR1 and CDR2 from the germline V gene are MNHGY and SVAAGI. The CDR3 runs to 14 residues. CDR3 loop: CASSLEGLNTEAFF. The DNA for the CDR3 is TGTGCCAGCAGTTTGGAGGGCCTGAACACTGAAGCTTTCTTT.

CDR3 protein: CASRGRSSYEQYF. In nucleotides, the CDR3 is TGTGCCAGCAGGGGCCGTAGCTCCTACGAGCAGTACTTC. The gene calls are TRBV6-1 and TRBJ2-7; D is ambiguous. The CDR3 consists of 13 residues. From germline, CDR1 is MNHNS and CDR2 SASEGT. V was cut by 6 bases and J by 0 bases, with 9 bases left in between.